One T cell receptor beta chain is described in this entry. Antigen: not known. Sample time point: newly diagnosed, previously untreated cHL patient sample. The CD4+ T cells used were purified from thawed PBMCs through magnetic negative selection. Comparator PBMCs were from newly diagnosed, untreated classical Hodgkin lymphoma. The data belong to a study of PD-1 blockade in classical Hodgkin lymphoma. Study-level results: Baseline TCR diversity was reportedly lower in newly diagnosed patients than healthy donors. Factors driving the repertoire differences, possibly disease activity or prior therapy, remain undefined.

The CDR3 runs to 14 residues. The V gene's germline CDR1 is SGHTA and CDR2 FQGNSA. Between the trimmed V and J ends, which lost 1 base and 7 bases, there was a span of 13 bases. The method was immunoSEQ multiplex PCR; TCRdb's version includes in-frame clones alone and lacks a portion of them. Among roughly 27,000 clones listed, about 90% were seen once. The receptor's source is a human donor with classical Hodgkin lymphoma. Sequencing was done on a sample of CD4+ T cells from blood. The chain is built from TRBV7-2 and TRBJ2-5; D perhaps matches TRBD2 (5 bases). The CDR3, as DNA: TGTGCCAGCAGCTTAGGCCCCCAGGAGGCGACCCAGTACTTC. Its protein product is CASSLGPQEATQYF. The variable domain in full, with the rest retrieved from reference TRBV7-2 and TRBJ2-5, is GAGVSQSPSNKVTEKGKDVELRCDPISGHTALYWYRQSLGQGLEFLIYFQGNSAPDKSGLPSDRFSAERTGGSVSTLTIQRTQQEDSAVYLCASSLGPQEATQYFGPGTRLLVL.